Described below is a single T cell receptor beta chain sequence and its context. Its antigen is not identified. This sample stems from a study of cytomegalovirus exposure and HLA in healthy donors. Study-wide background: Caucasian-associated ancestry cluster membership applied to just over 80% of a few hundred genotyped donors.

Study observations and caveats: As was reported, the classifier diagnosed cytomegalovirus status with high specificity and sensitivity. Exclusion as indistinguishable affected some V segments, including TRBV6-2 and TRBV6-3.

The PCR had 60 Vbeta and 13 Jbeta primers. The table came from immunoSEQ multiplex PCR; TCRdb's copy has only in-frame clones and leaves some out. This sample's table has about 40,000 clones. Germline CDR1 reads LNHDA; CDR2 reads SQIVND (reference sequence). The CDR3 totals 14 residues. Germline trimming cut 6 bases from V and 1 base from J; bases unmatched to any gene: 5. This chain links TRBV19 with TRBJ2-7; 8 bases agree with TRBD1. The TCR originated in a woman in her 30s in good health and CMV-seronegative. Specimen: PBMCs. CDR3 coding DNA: TGTGCCAGTAGATATGGGACAGGATCCTACGAGCAGTACTTC. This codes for CASRYGTGSYEQYF.